This TCR beta chain was sequenced in a study of T cell repertoires in cytomegalovirus infection. Whole-study findings and limits: CMV-specific HLA-C-restricted TCR beta clonotypes dominated the ex vivo response.

Germline V gives CDR1 SGHVS, CDR2 FQNEAQ. V lost 1 base to trimming and J lost 6 bases, with 8 bases between them. CDR3 length equals 13 residues. This clonotype was seen many times. Its antigen remains unknown. Using its own MiXCR run on the reads, TCRdb lists one record per CDR3 protein. The sample lists fewer than 850,000 distinct CDR3 sequences, 25% to 35% occurring once. The gene calls are TRBV7-8 and TRBJ2-3; D not certain. Sequences were derived from cultured CD8+ T cells from PBMCs, sampled from culture after CMV antigen stimulation. The sequence came from a human donor in good health (CMV status not recorded). Some clones in this sample may be carry-over from other donors' samples. The CDR3 here is CASSLGDPDTQYF. For the CDR3, the DNA is TGTGCCAGCAGCTTAGGAGACCCGGATACGCAGTATTTT.